This entry concerns a single TCR beta chain. This record comes from a study of blood T cell repertoires in COVID-19. For the study at large: Samples came from the United States, Italy and Spain, spanning acute and convalescent COVID-19. PBMCs, B-cell-depleted T cells, or T cells were the source of the cDNA or gDNA that made up the material.

Trimming left V 4 bases short and J 0 bases short, with 11 bases between. This CDR3 region has 15 residues. The germline V gene has CDR1 SGHVS and CDR2 FQNEAQ. Original data processing: Nucleated cell number was recorded as an estimate derived from reference gene primer amplification. Assay used: immunoSEQ multiplex PCR; TCRdb lists only in-frame clones, some missing. The DNA was the basis for D and trimming; V, J and clone size are from that table. The sample consists of 85,000 to 120,000 clones, around 75% of them appearing once. The clonotype originates from a human donor with acute or convalescent COVID-19. The donor label of this sample is uncertain. The sequencing input was peripheral blood. The genes are TRBV7-8 and TRBJ2-3; D is perhaps TRBD1 (6 bases). CDR3 coding DNA: TGTGCCAGCAGCTCCACCAGGGGAAGCACAGATACGCAGTATTTT. Translating gives CASSSTRGSTDTQYF.